The 16 T cell receptor beta chains below were found in one sample sequenced in a study of blood T cell repertoires in COVID-19. TCRdb keeps only in-frame clones here, not all; method: immunoSEQ multiplex PCR. The top ten hold about 13% of the sample, which has some 15,000 clones, roughly 79% seen once. Sequenced: peripheral blood. These receptors all stem from a man in his 60s with acute or convalescent COVID-19.

This clone was observed a single time. The V gene is TRBV7-2, the J gene TRBJ2-7; 13 nucleotides align to TRBD2. The CDR3 totals 17 residues. The V gene end was trimmed by 5 bases and the J gene end by 2 bases; junction bases not matched to a gene: 9. Germline V lookup: CDR1 SGHTA, CDR2 FQGNSA. The CDR3 loop reads CASSKRTSGGWTYEQYF. The CDR3 DNA is TGTGCCAGCAGCAAGAGGACTAGCGGGGGCTGGACCTACGAGCAGTACTTC.

The V gene is TRBV6-2 or TRBV6-3, the J gene TRBJ2-7; perhaps TRBD1 as D (6 bases). The CDR3 is made up of 15 amino acids. The V and J ends lost 0 bases and 7 bases respectively, with 16 bases between them. Germline values: CDR1 MNHEY, CDR2 SVGEGT. CDR3 sequence reads: CASSYSFPLRGEQYF. CDR3 bases: TGTGCCAGCAGTTACTCATTCCCTCTGAGGGGGGAGCAGTACTTC.

The chain couples TRBV27 to TRBJ1-3; D perhaps matches TRBD1 (5 bases). This CDR3 comprises 14 residues. CDR1 MNHEY and CDR2 SMNVEV come from the germline V gene (reference sequence). V was shortened by 2 bases and J by 3 bases, with 8 bases between the two germline ends. CDR3: CASSLRQGGNTIYF. For the CDR3, the DNA is TGTGCCAGCAGTTTACGGCAGGGTGGAAACACCATATATTTT.

The chain couples TRBV5-4 to TRBJ1-2; 7 bases line up with TRBD1. CDR1 is SGHNT, CDR2 YYREEE, per germline (reference sequence). This CDR3 is 13 amino acids long. V lost 0 bases and J lost 14; bases outside the gene matches: 10. CDR3 in amino acids: CASSLVGGGYLTF. For the CDR3, the DNA is TGTGCCAGCAGCTTGGTAGGGGGCGGATACCTGACCTTC.

The chain joins TRBV7-9 to TRBJ2-7, with 10 bases matching TRBD1. This CDR3 is built from 15 residues. The germline V gene encodes CDR1 SEHNR and CDR2 FQNEAQ (reference sequence). V lost 5 bases and J lost 3; bases outside the gene matches: 7. The chain's CDR3 is CASSEGTGVDYEQYF. CDR3 sequence (DNA): TGTGCCAGCAGCGAAGGGACAGGGGTAGACTACGAGCAGTACTTC.

The chain combines TRBV2 with TRBJ2-7, with TRBD1 identical over 12 bases. This CDR3 has 16 amino acids. Germline CDR1 and CDR2: SNHLY and FYNNEI. Unmatched junction bases numbered 10, after V lost 5 bases and J lost 5 bases. The CDR3 loop is CASSKLTGQGAHEQYF. Here the CDR3 DNA reads TGTGCCAGCAGTAAACTAACGGGACAGGGGGCGCACGAGCAGTACTTC. The full variable domain, with the rest looked up from reference TRBV2 and TRBJ2-7, is EPEVTQTPSHQVTQMGQEVILRCVPISNHLYFYWYRQILGQKVEFLVSFYNNEISEKSEIFDDQFSVERPDGSNFTLKIRSTKLEDSAMYFCASSKLTGQGAHEQYFGPGTRLTVT.

This rearrangement joins TRBV12-3 or TRBV12-4 to TRBJ1-2, with 9 bases identical to TRBD1. CDR3 length: 13 amino acids. V gave up 6 bases and J gave up 6 bases; unmatched junction bases: 5. The CDR3 DNA reads as TGTGCCAGCAGACGAACAGGGGGCGATGGCTACACCTTC. Its protein is CASRRTGGDGYTF.

This clone is termed medium-sized. The gene calls are TRBV6-1 and TRBJ1-2; D remains unclear. Germline V gene data show CDR1 as MNHNS and CDR2 as SASEGT. This CDR3 has 11 residues. V lost 2 bases and J 7 bases, leaving 5 bases between the germline ends. The DNA for the CDR3 is TGTGCCAGCAGTGAATCAGTTGGCTACACCTTC. Protein product: CASSESVGYTF.

This clone was seen just once. The chain recombines TRBV5-4 with TRBJ2-1; possible D gene TRBD2, 6 bases. V shed 2 bases and J shed 3 bases, with 9 bases lying between them. CDR3 length: 14 amino acids. CDR1 and CDR2 (germline): SGHNT, YYREEE (reference sequence). CDR3 protein: CASSFGGVYNEQFF. Here the CDR3 DNA reads TGTGCCAGCAGCTTCGGGGGTGTCTACAATGAGCAGTTCTTC.

This clone has a handful of counts. The chain links TRBV27 to TRBJ1-1; weak D call: TRBD1 (5 bases). V lost 7 bases, J lost 12 bases, and 18 bases lay in between. The CDR3 extends over 12 amino acids. Germline V CDR1 and CDR2: MNHEY, SMNVEV (reference sequence). CDR3 residues: CASTSGSRAPFF. In nucleotides, the CDR3 is TGTGCCAGCACCTCAGGGTCCAGGGCGCCTTTCTTT.

This chain uses TRBV2 with TRBJ2-3; 9 nucleotides agree with TRBD2. Germline CDR1 SNHLY, CDR2 FYNNEI. The CDR3 totals 15 residues. The V gene end was trimmed by 3 bases and the J gene end by 8 bases; junction bases not matched to a gene: 9. The DNA for the CDR3 is TGTGCCAGCAGTGAGCGGGGGGGAGATTCGAGTACGCAGTATTTT. It is translated as CASSERGGDSSTQYF.

The rearrangement joins TRBV6-1 to TRBJ1-5; 7 bases fit TRBD1. V shed 3 bases, J shed 5 bases, and the junction held 1 base outside the gene matches. This CDR3 region has 13 residues. Germline values: CDR1 MNHNS, CDR2 SASEGT. As DNA, the CDR3 is TGTGCCAGCAGTGAGCAGGGGGATCAGCCCCAGCATTTT. This gives the protein CASSEQGDQPQHF.

The chain recombines TRBV7-2 with TRBJ2-7, with D maybe TRBD1 (6 bases). V lost 2 bases to trimming and J lost 3 bases, with 14 bases between them. This CDR3 is built from 15 residues. Germline V gene lookup returns CDR1 SGHTA and CDR2 FQGNSA. CDR3: CASSLSDRQLYEQYF. The DNA of the CDR3 is TGTGCCAGCAGCTTATCTGACAGGCAACTCTACGAGCAGTACTTC. Full variable domain (outside the CDR3, taken from reference TRBV7-2 and TRBJ2-7): GAGVSQSPSNKVTEKGKDVELRCDPISGHTALYWYRQSLGQGLEFLIYFQGNSAPDKSGLPSDRFSAERTGGSVSTLTIQRTQQEDSAVYLCASSLSDRQLYEQYFGPGTRLTVT.

The rearrangement links TRBV7-9 to TRBJ2-1; 10 bases align to TRBD2. V lost 4 bases to trimming and J lost 6 bases; unmatched junction nucleotides: 3. The CDR3 is made up of 14 amino acids. The germline V gene has CDR1 SEHNR and CDR2 FQNEAQ (reference sequence). The CDR3 DNA sequence: TGTGCCAGCAGCTCACTAGCGGGGAGCAATGAGCAGTTCTTC. Translated, it gives CASSSLAGSNEQFF. The full variable domain, its missing parts supplied by reference TRBV7-9 and TRBJ2-1, is DTGVSQNPRHKITKRGQNVTFRCDPISEHNRLYWYRQTLGQGPEFLTYFQNEAQLEKSRLLSDRFSAERPKGSFSTLEIQRTEQGDSAMYLCASSSLAGSNEQFFGPGTRLTVL.

J is TRBJ1-2 and V is TRBV10-3; D might be TRBD1 (5 bases). The V end lost 6 bases, the J end lost 3 bases, and 17 bases lay between the germline ends. The CDR3 sequence is 15 residues long. The V gene's germline CDR1 is ENHRY and CDR2 SYGVKD. For the CDR3, the DNA is TGTGCCATCAGCCCGGGGGGGGGTTTTGACTATGGCTACACCTTC. This encodes CAISPGGGFDYGYTF.

By its share, this clone is medium-sized. The chain recombines TRBV7-3 with TRBJ2-1; possibly TRBD2 for D (5 bases). V was shortened by 2 bases and J by 5 bases, with 10 bases between the two germline ends. Germline values: CDR1 SGHTA, CDR2 FQGTGA. The CDR3 has 14 residues. The CDR3: CASSLRGLNNEQFF. The CDR3 DNA reads TGTGCCAGCAGCTTACGAGGGCTGAACAATGAGCAGTTCTTC.